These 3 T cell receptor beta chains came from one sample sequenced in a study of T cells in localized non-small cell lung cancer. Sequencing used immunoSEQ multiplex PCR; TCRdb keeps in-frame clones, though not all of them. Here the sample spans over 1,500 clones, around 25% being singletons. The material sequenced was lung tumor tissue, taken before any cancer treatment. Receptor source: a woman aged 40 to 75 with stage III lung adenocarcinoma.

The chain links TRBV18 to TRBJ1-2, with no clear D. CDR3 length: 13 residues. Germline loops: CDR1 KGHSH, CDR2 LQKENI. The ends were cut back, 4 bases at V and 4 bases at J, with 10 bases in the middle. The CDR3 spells CASSREVSYGYTF. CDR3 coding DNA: TGTGCCAGCTCACGGGAGGTTAGCTATGGCTACACCTTC.

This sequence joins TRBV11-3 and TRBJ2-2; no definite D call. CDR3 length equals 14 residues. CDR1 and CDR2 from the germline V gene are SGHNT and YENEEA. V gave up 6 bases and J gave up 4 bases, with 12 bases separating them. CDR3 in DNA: TGTGCCAGCAGGAAGCTCAGGTTCACCGGGGAGCTGTTTTTT. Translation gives CASRKLRFTGELFF.

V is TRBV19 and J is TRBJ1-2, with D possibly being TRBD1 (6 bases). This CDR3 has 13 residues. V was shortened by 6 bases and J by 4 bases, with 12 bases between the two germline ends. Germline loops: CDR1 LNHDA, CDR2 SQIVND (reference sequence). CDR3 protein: CASRQGLGYGYTF. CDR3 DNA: TGTGCCAGTAGACAGGGTTTGGGCTATGGCTACACCTTC.